A single sample gave rise to the 17 T cell receptor beta chains below, sequenced in a study of PD-1 blockade in classical Hodgkin lymphoma. Profiling relied on immunoSEQ multiplex PCR, and the TCRdb table lists in-frame clones only, not all of them. Among 50,000 to 65,000 clones, 85% to 95% were seen once, and the ten largest hold 10%. All patients experienced relapse after autologous stem cell transplantation, and brentuximab vedotin exposure was variable. This sample comprised peripheral blood mononuclear cells (PBMCs), obtained before the second cycle of nivolumab. The source is a human donor with classical Hodgkin lymphoma.

The chain has TRBV4-3 and TRBJ2-7, with D tentatively TRBD2 (6 bases). V lost 0 bases, J lost 2 bases, and 11 bases lay in between. Germline V gene lookup returns CDR1 LGHNA and CDR2 YSLEER. The CDR3 length is 15 residues. The CDR3 reads CASSQEEEGPYEQYF. The CDR3 coding sequence is TGCGCCAGCAGCCAAGAGGAGGAGGGACCCTACGAGCAGTACTTC.

V usage is TRBV29-1 and J usage is TRBJ2-3; D may be TRBD1 (6 bases). Germline CDR1 SQVTM, CDR2 ANQGSEA. This CDR3 contains 12 residues. The ends were cut back, 3 bases at V and 3 bases at J, with 7 bases in the middle. The CDR3 sequence: CSVDQGTDTQYF. CDR3 sequence (DNA): TGCAGCGTTGACCAGGGGACAGATACGCAGTATTTT.

The chain recombines TRBV5-8 with TRBJ2-7, with D unclear. The V gene lost 1 base and the J gene lost 2 bases, with 13 bases spanning the gap. Germline CDR1 and CDR2: SGHTS and YDEGEE. There are 15 residues in the CDR3. As DNA, the CDR3 is TGTGCCAGCAGCTTGAGTCGCCGGCCTACCTACGAGCAGTACTTC. This codes for CASSLSRRPTYEQYF. The whole variable domain, remainder taken from reference TRBV5-8 and TRBJ2-7, is EAGVTQSPTHLIKTRGQQATLRCSPISGHTSVYWYQQALGLGLQFLLWYDEGEERNRGNFPPRFSGRQFPNYSSELNVNALELEDSALYLCASSLSRRPTYEQYFGPGTRLTVT.

This clone was detected only a few times. The rearrangement uses TRBV7-6 and TRBJ2-2; 9 bases map to TRBD1. The CDR3 spans 18 residues. J lost 5 bases, V lost 1 base, and 11 bases had no gene match. Germline V gives CDR1 SGHVS, CDR2 FNYEAQ. CDR3 amino acids: CASSLVIPGGTGTGELFF. DNA for the CDR3: TGTGCCAGCAGCTTAGTAATCCCGGGCGGGACAGGGACCGGGGAGCTGTTTTTT. The variable domain in full, with the rest retrieved from reference TRBV7-6 and TRBJ2-2, is GAGVSQSPRYKVTKRGQDVALRCDPISGHVSLYWYRQALGQGPEFLTYFNYEAQQDKSGLPNDRFSAERPEGSISTLTIQRTEQRDSAMYRCASSLVIPGGTGTGELFFGEGSRLTVL.

The chain carries TRBV30 and TRBJ1-2; D possibly corresponds to TRBD1 (5 bases). Deletions cut 7 bases from V and 2 bases from J, with 17 bases between. This CDR3 is built from 14 residues. Germline assignment: CDR1 GTSNPN and CDR2 SVGIG (reference sequence). CDR3 in amino acids: CASDLSGGNYGYTF. CDR3 nucleotides: TGTGCCTCAGATTTGTCCGGGGGAAACTATGGCTACACCTTC.

The chain recombines TRBV19 with TRBJ2-4; 7 bases are shared with TRBD1. Germline V CDR1 and CDR2: LNHDA, SQIVND (reference sequence). J was trimmed by 2 bases and V by 2 bases; bases with no gene match: 9. The CDR3 sequence is 17 residues long. The CDR3, as DNA: TGTGCCAGTAGTATATTATTACAGGGGACAACCAAAAACATTCAGTACTTC. Its translation is CASSILLQGTTKNIQYF.

The chain employs TRBV7-3 and TRBJ2-7; 11 bases agree with TRBD1. V dropped 4 bases and J dropped 5; count of bases not matched to a gene: 1. This CDR3 is 13 amino acids long. Germline CDR1 is SGHTA and CDR2 is FQGTGA. The CDR3 loop is CASSSGQGDEQYF. Written as DNA, the CDR3 is TGTGCCAGCAGCTCGGGACAGGGGGACGAGCAGTACTTC.

The genes are TRBV9 and TRBJ2-7; unclear D gene. Trimming removed 4 bases at V and 1 base at J, with 9 bases between. The germline CDR1 and CDR2 sequences are SGDLS and YYNGEE. The CDR3 is 13 amino acids. The CDR3 protein is CASSQDHSYEQYF. The DNA of the CDR3 is TGTGCCAGCAGCCAAGATCATTCCTACGAGCAGTACTTC. Variable domain in full (rest from reference TRBV9 and TRBJ2-7): DSGVTQTPKHLITATGQRVTLRCSPRSGDLSVYWYQQSLDQGLQFLIQYYNGEERAKGNILERFSAQQFPDLHSELNLSSLELGDSALYFCASSQDHSYEQYFGPGTRLTVT.

J is TRBJ1-5 and V is TRBV5-4; D is possibly TRBD1 (5 bases). Deletions cut 1 base from V and 5 bases from J, with 10 bases between. This CDR3 is built from 14 residues. CDR1 and CDR2 from the germline V gene are SGHNT and YYREEE (reference sequence). CDR3 amino acids: CASSLYGTDQPQHF. The DNA of the CDR3 is TGTGCCAGCAGCTTGTATGGGACCGATCAGCCCCAGCATTTT. Combining the CDR3 with reference TRBV5-4 and TRBJ1-5 gives the whole variable domain ETGVTQSPTHLIKTRGQQVTLRCSSQSGHNTVSWYQQALGQGPQFIFQYYREEENGRGNFPPRFSGLQFPNYSSELNVNALELDDSALYLCASSLYGTDQPQHFGDGTRLSIL.

The rearrangement links TRBV30 to TRBJ1-6; no definite D call. The V gene's germline CDR1 is GTSNPN and CDR2 SVGIG (reference sequence). This CDR3 contains 13 residues. Trimming left V 2 bases short and J 10 bases short, with 12 bases between. This chain's CDR3 is CAWSRTLGSPLHF. The DNA for the CDR3 is TGTGCCTGGAGTCGGACCCTGGGGTCACCCCTCCACTTT.

This sequence joins TRBV9 and TRBJ2-1, with TRBD2 identical over 12 bases. With V trimmed by 1 base and J by 13 bases, 3 bases remained unmatched. This CDR3 has 13 residues. Germline V lookup: CDR1 SGDLS, CDR2 YYNGEE. The CDR3 spells CASSVLAGGFQFF. The CDR3 DNA follows: TGTGCCAGCAGCGTACTAGCGGGAGGGTTTCAGTTCTTC. The whole variable domain, remainder taken from reference TRBV9 and TRBJ2-1, is DSGVTQTPKHLITATGQRVTLRCSPRSGDLSVYWYQQSLDQGLQFLIQYYNGEERAKGNILERFSAQQFPDLHSELNLSSLELGDSALYFCASSVLAGGFQFFGPGTRLTVL.

V usage is TRBV27 and J usage is TRBJ2-7; 9 nucleotides agree with TRBD1. This CDR3 is 16 amino acids long. The junction had 12 bases not matched to a gene; V was cut back by 2 bases and J by 7 bases. Germline-derived CDR1 and CDR2 are MNHEY and SMNVEV (reference sequence). The CDR3 bases are TGTGCCAGCAGTTTAGCCTGGGACAGGGTGGGTAAGGAGCAGTACTTC. This gives the protein CASSLAWDRVGKEQYF.

The J gene is TRBJ1-1, the V gene TRBV9; D might be TRBD1 (5 bases). CDR3 length: 18 amino acids. Between the trimmed V and J ends, which lost 7 bases and 0 bases, there was a span of 25 bases. CDR1 and CDR2 (germline): SGDLS, YYNGEE. CDR3 sequence reads: CASSHLVWGEDMNTEAFF. CDR3 bases: TGTGCCAGCTCGCATCTTGTGTGGGGCGAGGACATGAACACTGAAGCTTTCTTT.

The chain has TRBV7-6 and TRBJ1-5, with 8 nucleotides matching TRBD1. V lost 1 base, J lost 6 bases, and 2 bases stayed unmatched. Germline assignment: CDR1 SGHVS and CDR2 FNYEAQ. The CDR3 covers 14 residues. The CDR3 sequence: CASSLGTGSQPQHF. The CDR3 coding sequence is TGTGCCAGCAGCTTAGGGACAGGGTCTCAGCCCCAGCATTTT.

This chain uses TRBV7-8 with TRBJ2-2; 7 bases fit TRBD1. Germline V gene sequence: CDR1 SGHVS, CDR2 FQNEAQ. The V and J ends lost 2 bases and 1 base, in that order; junction bases with no gene match: 10. The CDR3 is 18 amino acids. The CDR3 DNA reads as TGTGCCAGCAGCTTATCCGGACAGGCAATAAAGAACACCGGGGAGCTGTTTTTT. Protein product: CASSLSGQAIKNTGELFF.

This sequence joins TRBV10-3 and TRBJ1-2; D is undetermined. Per the germline V gene, CDR1 is ENHRY and CDR2 is SYGVKD. Trimming removed 0 bases from V and 3 bases from J, with 11 bases in between. This CDR3 is 15 amino acids long. CDR3: CAISESGIRDYGYTF. CDR3 coding DNA: TGTGCCATCAGTGAGTCAGGGATTCGCGACTATGGCTACACCTTC.

The gene calls are TRBV4-3 and TRBJ2-7; 15 bases are shared with TRBD2. Germline assignment: CDR1 LGHNA and CDR2 YSLEER. The CDR3 runs 20 residues. V shed 0 bases, J shed 6 bases, and the junction held 15 bases outside the gene matches. The CDR3 loop reads CASSQDHLWTSGRADAEQYF. The CDR3 region has the DNA TGCGCCAGCAGCCAAGACCACCTCTGGACTAGCGGGAGGGCCGATGCCGAGCAGTACTTC.